The 3 T cell receptor beta chains below were found in one sample sequenced in a study of response to subunit inactivated influenza vaccine. TCRdb re-called the RT-PCR reads with MiXCR, one entry per CDR3 protein. The sample yields roughly 520,000 distinct CDR3 sequences, 25% seen once. The material was CD4+ T cells sorted from PBMCs, obtained around 5 days after vaccination. The origin of the receptors is a man in his fifties or sixties who received an inactivated influenza vaccine.

This clonotype was counted at least ten times. The gene calls are TRBV5-6 and TRBJ2-5; D ambiguous. This CDR3 comprises 16 residues. CDR1 is SGHDT and CDR2 is YYEEEE in the germline V gene. Trimming stripped 3 bases from V and 4 bases from J, with 19 bases between. The CDR3 DNA reads TGTGCCAGCAGCTCGCAATTCCTAGGATTCGGAGAGACCCAGTACTTC. Amino acids: CASSSQFLGFGETQYF.

This clonotype was recorded many times. The chain combines TRBV9 with TRBJ2-7, with TRBD1 matching over 8 bases. Germline CDR1 and CDR2: SGDLS and YYNGEE. The junction had 6 bases not matched to a gene; V was cut back by 2 bases and J by 5 bases. The CDR3 has 14 amino acids. CDR3 bases: TGTGCCAGCAGCGTCGGACAGGGAGAGAACGAGCAGTACTTC. Translation gives CASSVGQGENEQYF.

This chain links TRBV20-1 with TRBJ2-3, with 8 bases lining up with TRBD1. The CDR3 is made up of 12 amino acids. Germline V gene data show CDR1 as DFQATT and CDR2 as SNEGSKA (reference sequence). Trimming removed 6 bases from V and 4 bases from J; junction bases left unmatched: 3. The CDR3 DNA reads as TGCAGTGCAAGGACAGGGTCAGATACGCAGTATTTT. Encoded protein: CSARTGSDTQYF.